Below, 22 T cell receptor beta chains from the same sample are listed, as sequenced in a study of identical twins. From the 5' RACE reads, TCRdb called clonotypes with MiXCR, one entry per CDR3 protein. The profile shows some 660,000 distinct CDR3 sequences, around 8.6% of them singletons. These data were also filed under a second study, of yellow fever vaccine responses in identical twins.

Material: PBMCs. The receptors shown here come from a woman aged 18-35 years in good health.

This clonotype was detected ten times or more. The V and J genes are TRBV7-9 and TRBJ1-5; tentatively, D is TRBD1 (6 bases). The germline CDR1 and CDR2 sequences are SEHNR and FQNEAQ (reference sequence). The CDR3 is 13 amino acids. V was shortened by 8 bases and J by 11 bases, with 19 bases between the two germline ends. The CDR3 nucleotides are TGTGCCAGCGCAGACAGGTCTTCTTTGACCCAGCATTTT. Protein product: CASADRSSLTQHF.

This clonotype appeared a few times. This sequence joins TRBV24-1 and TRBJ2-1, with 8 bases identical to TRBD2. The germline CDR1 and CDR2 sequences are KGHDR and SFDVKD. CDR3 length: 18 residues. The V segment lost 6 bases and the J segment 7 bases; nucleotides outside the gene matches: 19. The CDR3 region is CATSQPGLDRERGNEQFF. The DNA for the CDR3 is TGTGCCACCAGTCAACCGGGACTAGATCGGGAGCGGGGGAATGAGCAGTTCTTC.

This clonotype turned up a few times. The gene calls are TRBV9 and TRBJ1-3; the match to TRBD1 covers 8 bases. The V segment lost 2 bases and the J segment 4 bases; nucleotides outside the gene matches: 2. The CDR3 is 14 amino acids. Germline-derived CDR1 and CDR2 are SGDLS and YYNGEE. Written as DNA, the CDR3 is TGTGCCAGCAGCGTCCGGGACAGGGGAAACACCATATATTTT. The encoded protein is CASSVRDRGNTIYF.

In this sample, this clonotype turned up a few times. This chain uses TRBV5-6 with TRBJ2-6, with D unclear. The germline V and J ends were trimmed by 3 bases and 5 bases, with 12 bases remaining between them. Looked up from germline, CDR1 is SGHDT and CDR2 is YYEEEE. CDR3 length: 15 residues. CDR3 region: CASSSPDAWANVLTF. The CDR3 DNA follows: TGTGCCAGCAGCTCCCCAGACGCCTGGGCCAACGTCCTGACTTTC.

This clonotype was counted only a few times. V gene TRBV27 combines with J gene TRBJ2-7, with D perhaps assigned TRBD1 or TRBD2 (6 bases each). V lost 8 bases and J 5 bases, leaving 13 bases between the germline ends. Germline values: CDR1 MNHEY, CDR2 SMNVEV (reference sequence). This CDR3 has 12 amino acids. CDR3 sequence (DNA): TGTGCCAGCGTTTTCGGGGGCGACGAGCAGTACTTC. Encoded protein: CASVFGGDEQYF.

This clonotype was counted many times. The CDR3 sequence is CASSYGASTDTQYF. Here the CDR3 DNA reads TGCGCCAGCAGCTATGGGGCTAGCACAGATACGCAGTATTTT. This rearrangement joins TRBV5-1 to TRBJ2-3; tentatively, D is TRBD1 (5 bases). There are 14 residues in the CDR3. The germline V and J ends were trimmed by 3 bases and 0 bases, with 8 bases remaining between them. Germline V CDR1 and CDR2: SGHRS, YFSETQ.

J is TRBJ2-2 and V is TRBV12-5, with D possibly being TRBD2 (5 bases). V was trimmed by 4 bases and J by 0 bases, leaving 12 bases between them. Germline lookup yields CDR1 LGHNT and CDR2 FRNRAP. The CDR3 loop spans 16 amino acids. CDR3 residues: CASGSRPGTNTGELFF. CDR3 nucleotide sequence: TGTGCTAGTGGTTCCCGACCGGGAACGAACACCGGGGAGCTGTTTTTT.

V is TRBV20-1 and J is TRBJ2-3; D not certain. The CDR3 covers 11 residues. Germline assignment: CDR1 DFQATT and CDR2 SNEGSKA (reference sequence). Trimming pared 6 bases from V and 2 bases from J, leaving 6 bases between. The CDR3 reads CSAQITDTQYF. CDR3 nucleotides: TGCAGTGCCCAGATCACAGATACGCAGTATTTT.

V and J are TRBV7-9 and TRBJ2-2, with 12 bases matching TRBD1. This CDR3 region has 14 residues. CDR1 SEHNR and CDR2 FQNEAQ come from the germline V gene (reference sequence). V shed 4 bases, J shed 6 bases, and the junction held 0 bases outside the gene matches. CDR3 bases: TGTGCCAGCAGCTGGGACAGGGGGCCCGGGGAGCTGTTTTTT. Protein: CASSWDRGPGELFF.

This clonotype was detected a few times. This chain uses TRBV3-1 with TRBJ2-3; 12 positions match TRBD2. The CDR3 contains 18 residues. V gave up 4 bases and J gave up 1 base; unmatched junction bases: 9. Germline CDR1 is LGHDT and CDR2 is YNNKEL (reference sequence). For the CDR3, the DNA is TGTGCCAGCAGCCTCTCTAGCGGGGGGGCCGCGGGCACAGATACGCAGTATTTT. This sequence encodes CASSLSSGGAAGTDTQYF.

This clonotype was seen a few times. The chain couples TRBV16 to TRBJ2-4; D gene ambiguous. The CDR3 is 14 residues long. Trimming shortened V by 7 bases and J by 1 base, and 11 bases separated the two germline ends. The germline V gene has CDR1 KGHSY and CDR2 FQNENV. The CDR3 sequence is CASKGVRAKNIQYF. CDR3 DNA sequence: TGTGCCAGCAAGGGCGTTCGTGCCAAAAACATTCAGTACTTC.

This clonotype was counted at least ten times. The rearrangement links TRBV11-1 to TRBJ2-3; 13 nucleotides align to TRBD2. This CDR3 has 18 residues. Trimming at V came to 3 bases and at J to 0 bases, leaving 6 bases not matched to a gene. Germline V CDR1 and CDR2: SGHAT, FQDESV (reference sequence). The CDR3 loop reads CASSLTGTSGESTDTQYF. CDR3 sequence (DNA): TGTGCCAGCAGCTTGACCGGGACTAGCGGGGAAAGCACAGATACGCAGTATTTT.

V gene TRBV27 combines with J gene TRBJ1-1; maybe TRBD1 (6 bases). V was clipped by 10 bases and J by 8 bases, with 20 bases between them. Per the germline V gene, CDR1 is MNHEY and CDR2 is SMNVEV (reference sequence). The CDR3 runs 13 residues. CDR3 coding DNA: TGTGCCACCAAAAATACAGGGCTTCTAGAAGCTTTCTTT. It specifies CATKNTGLLEAFF.

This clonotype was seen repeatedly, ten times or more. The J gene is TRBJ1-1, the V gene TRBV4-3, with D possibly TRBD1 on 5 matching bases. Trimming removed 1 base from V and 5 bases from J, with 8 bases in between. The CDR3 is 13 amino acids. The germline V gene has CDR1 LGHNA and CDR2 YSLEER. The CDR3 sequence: CASSQVQATEAFF. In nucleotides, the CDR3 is TGCGCCAGCAGCCAAGTACAGGCGACTGAAGCTTTCTTT.

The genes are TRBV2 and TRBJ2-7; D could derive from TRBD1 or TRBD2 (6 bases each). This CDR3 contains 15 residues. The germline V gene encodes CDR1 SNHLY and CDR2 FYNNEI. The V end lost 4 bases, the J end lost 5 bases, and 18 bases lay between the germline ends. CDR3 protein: CASSGSAGGPNEQYF. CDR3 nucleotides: TGTGCCAGCAGTGGGTCCGCCGGGGGCCCTAACGAGCAGTACTTC.

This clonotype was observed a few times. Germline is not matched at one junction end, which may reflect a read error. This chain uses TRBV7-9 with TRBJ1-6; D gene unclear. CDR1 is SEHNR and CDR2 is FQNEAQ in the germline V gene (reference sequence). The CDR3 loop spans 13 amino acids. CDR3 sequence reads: CASSLGASPPRDF. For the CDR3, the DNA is TGTGCCAGCAGCTTAGGTGCATCGCCTCCGAGGGACTTT.

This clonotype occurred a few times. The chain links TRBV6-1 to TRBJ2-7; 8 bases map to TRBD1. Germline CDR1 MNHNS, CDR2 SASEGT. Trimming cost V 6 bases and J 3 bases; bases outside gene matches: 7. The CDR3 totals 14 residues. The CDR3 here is CASRRDRRNYEQYF. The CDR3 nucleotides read TGTGCCAGCAGGAGGGACAGGAGGAACTACGAGCAGTACTTC.

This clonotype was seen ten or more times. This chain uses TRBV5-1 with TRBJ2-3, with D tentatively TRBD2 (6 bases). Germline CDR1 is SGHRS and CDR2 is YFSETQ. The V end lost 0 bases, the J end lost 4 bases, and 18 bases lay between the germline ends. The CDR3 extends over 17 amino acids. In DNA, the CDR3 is TGCGCCAGCAGCTTGGGGAGGGACTCCCTACGTTCAGATACGCAGTATTTT. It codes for CASSLGRDSLRSDTQYF.

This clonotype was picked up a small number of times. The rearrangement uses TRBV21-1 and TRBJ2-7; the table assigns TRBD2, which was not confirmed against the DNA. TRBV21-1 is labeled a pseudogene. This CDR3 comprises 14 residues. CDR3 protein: CASSNPRDLYEQYF. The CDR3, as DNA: TGTGCCAGCAGCAACCCCCGGGACTTATACGAGCAGTACTTC.

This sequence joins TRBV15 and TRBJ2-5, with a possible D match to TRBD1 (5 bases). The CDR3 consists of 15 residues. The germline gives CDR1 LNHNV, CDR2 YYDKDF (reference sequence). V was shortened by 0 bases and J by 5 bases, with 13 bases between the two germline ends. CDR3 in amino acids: CATSREGVVGETQYF. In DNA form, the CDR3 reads TGTGCCACCAGCAGAGAAGGGGTCGTCGGCGAGACCCAGTACTTC.

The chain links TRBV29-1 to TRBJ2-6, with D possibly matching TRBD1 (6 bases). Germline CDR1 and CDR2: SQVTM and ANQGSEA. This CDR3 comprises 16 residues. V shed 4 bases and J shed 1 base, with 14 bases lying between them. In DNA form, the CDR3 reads TGCAGCGTTGTTGCGCGACAGGATTCTGGGGCCAACGTCCTGACTTTC. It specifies CSVVARQDSGANVLTF.

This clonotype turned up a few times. The CDR3 protein is CASSTGSAQETQYF. CDR3 DNA: TGTGCCAGCAGTACGGGCAGCGCCCAAGAGACCCAGTACTTC. The rearrangement uses TRBV6-2 or TRBV6-3 and TRBJ2-5, with D uncertain. The CDR3 is made up of 14 amino acids. Trimming took off 5 bases at V and 1 base at J, with 11 bases between the two ends. Germline V CDR1 and CDR2: MNHEY, SVGEGT.